This T cell receptor (beta chain) was captured in a study of human CD8 memory T cell subsets. Study outcomes and limitations: Estimation with Chao1 suggested higher diversity among stem-like memory T cells relative to precursor exhausted T cells. Only a minimal degree of mutual overlap characterized stem-like memory and precursor exhausted T cell repertoires.

The germline gives CDR1 MNHEY, CDR2 SVGAGI. The CDR3 contains 13 residues. A UMI-labeled 5' RACE approach was the method that produced the TCR beta libraries. From its re-call of the 5' RACE reads, TCRdb lists each CDR3 protein once, without DNA. The sample table sets out more than 10,000 distinct CDR3 sequences. Enriched by negative magnetic separation, total CD8+ T cells were obtained. Note on this clonotype: Its antigen is not known.

The sequenced sample consisted of CD8+ T cells from PBMCs. The chain uses TRBV6-5 and TRBJ1-1. This receptor was identified in a human donor in good health. The CDR3 region is CASSYSTASEAFF.